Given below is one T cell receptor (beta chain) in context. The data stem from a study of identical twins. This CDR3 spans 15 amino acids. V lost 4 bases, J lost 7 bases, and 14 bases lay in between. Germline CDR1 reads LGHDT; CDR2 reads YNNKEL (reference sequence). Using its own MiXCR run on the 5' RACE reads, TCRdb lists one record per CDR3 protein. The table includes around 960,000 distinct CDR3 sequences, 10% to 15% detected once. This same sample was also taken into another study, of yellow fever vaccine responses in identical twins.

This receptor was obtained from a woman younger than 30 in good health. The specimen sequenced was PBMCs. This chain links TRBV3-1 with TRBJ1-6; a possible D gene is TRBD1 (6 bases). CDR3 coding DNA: TGTGCCAGCAGCCCCGGGGGCGTATGGAATTCACCCCTCCACTTT. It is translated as CASSPGGVWNSPLHF.